This entry lists 9 T cell receptor beta chains sequenced from one sample in a study of blood T cell repertoires in COVID-19. TCRdb's table, derived via immunoSEQ multiplex PCR, lists solely in-frame clones and lacks some. Of under 30,000 clones in the sample, about 89% were seen once. Sequencing was done on a sample of peripheral blood. The receptors come from a human donor in a cohort sampled during active COVID-19.

About this clone: The identical CDR3 is also encoded by other nucleotide sequences in the sample. The chain recombines TRBV4-1 with TRBJ1-4, with TRBD1 matching over 10 bases. Germline lookup yields CDR1 MGHRA and CDR2 YSYEKL. Trimming at V came to 3 bases and at J to 6 bases, leaving 1 base not matched to a gene. There are 14 residues in the CDR3. CDR3: CASSQGTGDEKLFF. CDR3 coding DNA: TGCGCCAGCAGCCAGGGGACAGGGGATGAAAAACTGTTTTTT.

The V gene is TRBV19, the J gene TRBJ2-7, with D perhaps matching TRBD2 (6 bases). Trimming took 4 bases from V and 8 from J, leaving 21 bases between them. The CDR3 is made up of 15 amino acids. Germline values: CDR1 LNHDA, CDR2 SQIVND (reference sequence). The CDR3 region has the DNA TGTGCCAGTAGTACTCCCGGCGGGGATCGGAGCCAGCAGTACTTC. As protein: CASSTPGGDRSQQYF.

V usage is TRBV7-8 and J usage is TRBJ2-3, with D possibly being TRBD2 (5 bases). Trimming took 3 bases from V and 2 from J, leaving 12 bases between them. Looked up from germline, CDR1 is SGHVS and CDR2 is FQNEAQ. The CDR3 runs 15 residues. CDR3 in DNA: TGTGCCAGCAGCTTCGGGGTAGGATACACAGATACGCAGTATTTT. Protein: CASSFGVGYTDTQYF.

The CDR3 here is CASSQDKGSYEQYF. CDR3 nucleotide sequence: TGCGCCAGCAGCCAAGATAAGGGGTCCTACGAGCAGTACTTC. The V and J genes are TRBV4-3 and TRBJ2-7, with a weak D call TRBD1 (5 bases). Trimming removed 0 bases at V and 1 base at J, with 7 bases between. The CDR3 runs to 14 residues. Looked up from germline, CDR1 is LGHNA and CDR2 is YSLEER.

The chain is built from TRBV9 and TRBJ2-1; 14 bases map to TRBD2. The CDR3 runs 16 residues. The V gene end was trimmed by 5 bases and the J gene end by 10 bases; junction bases not matched to a gene: 11. Germline-derived CDR1 and CDR2 are SGDLS and YYNGEE. Here the CDR3 DNA reads TGTGCCAGCAGTAGACTAGCGGGGGGGTCTCGGGCCGAGCAGTTCTTC. As protein: CASSRLAGGSRAEQFF.

This chain connects TRBV28 to TRBJ1-6; D not certain. This CDR3 is built from 16 residues. CDR1 MDHEN and CDR2 SYDVKM come from the germline V gene. The germline V and J ends were trimmed by 2 bases and 9 bases, with 17 bases remaining between them. As DNA, the CDR3 is TGTGCCAGCAGTTTAGAAAGGTTGAGGATTGGTTCACCCCTCCACTTT. Translation: CASSLERLRIGSPLHF.

This chain connects TRBV11-2 to TRBJ2-1; D ambiguous. With 3 bases removed from V and 10 bases from J, the gap between germline ends came to 13 bases. The V gene's germline CDR1 is SGHAT and CDR2 FQNNGV. There are 13 residues in the CDR3. CDR3 loop: CASSFDNSAEQFF. Written as DNA, the CDR3 is TGTGCCAGCAGCTTCGATAATAGTGCAGAGCAGTTCTTC.

V usage is TRBV7-8 and J usage is TRBJ2-2; D possibly corresponds to TRBD1 (6 bases). V lost 5 bases, J lost 5 bases, and 12 bases lay in between. This CDR3 has 14 amino acids. Germline V gene lookup returns CDR1 SGHVS and CDR2 FQNEAQ. The DNA for the CDR3 is TGTGCCAGCAGCATCAACAGGGAGACCGGGGAGCTGTTTTTT. Translating gives CASSINRETGELFF.

The chain combines TRBV6-5 with TRBJ2-2; D may be TRBD2 (7 bases). The CDR3 has 14 residues. Germline lookup yields CDR1 MNHEY and CDR2 SVGAGI. Trimming stripped 6 bases from V and 9 bases from J, with 17 bases between. CDR3 in amino acids: CASSFEGGPRELFF. The CDR3 DNA is TGTGCCAGCAGCTTTGAGGGGGGGCCGAGGGAGCTGTTTTTT.